A single count supports the clone carrying this T cell receptor (beta chain). The antigen is unknown. This specimen comes from a study of T cell responses to AZD1222 COVID-19 vaccine. Broader study findings: Compared with day 0, the breadth and depth of the Spike-specific TCR repertoire rose significantly after two doses of AZD1222. None of the repertoires were sampled until the peak T cell response had passed. Nearly half of spike-specific TCRs reportedly go after variant regions that carry no mutations.

Method: immunoSEQ multiplex PCR; TCRdb's copy keeps in-frame clones and lacks some. The sample yields about 140,000 clones, about 91% seen once. This specimen was peripheral blood, taken on day 0 of AZD1222 vaccination. The clonotype originates from an adult in good health.

The CDR3 loop is CASSFNRGKETQYF. The CDR3 DNA reads TGTGCCAGCAGTTTTAACAGGGGTAAAGAGACCCAGTACTTC. The chain is built from TRBV27 and TRBJ2-5; 7 bases match TRBD1. The CDR3 sequence is 14 residues long. V was pared by 3 bases and J by 3 bases, with 4 bases of the junction left unmatched. Looked up from germline, CDR1 is MNHEY and CDR2 is SMNVEV (reference sequence).